The source of this TCR beta chain is a study of identifying expanded T cells in peripheral blood. Healthy donors had no documented immune events, such as infections, while sampled. Study results and limitations: Two-week clone count variance significantly increased as total template count grew. Technical replicates showed roughly 1.2 changed clones; approximately two weeks approximately 16; four weeks 19.

On this clone: The antigen is undetermined.

Sequencing was performed with immunoSEQ multiplex PCR; in TCRdb, only in-frame clones are kept and a portion is missing. Of 75,000 to 100,000 clones in the sample, approximately 90% were seen once. The V end lost 6 bases, the J end lost 0 bases, and 8 bases lay between the germline ends. Looked up from germline, CDR1 is MNHNS and CDR2 is SASEGT. This CDR3 has 13 amino acids. The sequenced material came from blood. The V and J genes are TRBV6-1 and TRBJ2-5; the D gene is possibly TRBD1 (5 bases). The sequence came from a person aged 18 to 75 in good health. This chain's CDR3 is CASRRQNQETQYF. The CDR3 DNA sequence: TGTGCCAGCAGGAGACAGAACCAAGAGACCCAGTACTTC.